This TCR beta chain was profiled in a study of shared clonotypes between healthy human individuals. Worth noting for this clone: Its antigen is undetermined.

With V trimmed by 2 bases and J by 2 bases, 6 bases remained unmatched. Germline CDR1 and CDR2: SGHTA and FQGTGA. The CDR3 spans 15 residues. Splitting the CD4+ cells yielded a CD45RA+ naive subset and a CD45RA-negative memory subset. Profiled with immunoSEQ multiplex PCR; TCRdb holds only in-frame clones, not every one. This sample has about 2,500,000 clones, with just over 90% found just once. Study results and caveats: Shared clonotypes: roughly 4.5% naive CD4, under 4% naive CD8, 2.3% memory CD4, approximately 0.4% memory CD8.

The chain links TRBV7-3 to TRBJ2-7; 7 bases align to TRBD1. The sample consisted of naive CD4+ T cells sorted from blood. Described subset: CD45RA+ positively selected. This clonotype was obtained from a man between 18 and 35 years old in good health. The CDR3 sequence: CASSLAPTGTYEQYF. The CDR3 nucleotides read TGTGCCAGCAGCTTAGCGCCGACAGGGACCTACGAGCAGTACTTC.